The sequence of this T cell receptor beta chain was determined in a study of glioma-infiltrating T cells (dated by TCRdb to the mid-2010s). Describing the broader study: Low-grade gliomas were represented by WHO grade II oligodendrogliomas or astrocytomas, and glioblastomas were represented by WHO grade IV tumors that were sampled at initial rather than recurrent diagnosis. Dexamethasone was administered to glioma patients for six or fewer days before surgery. The sequencing target for blood libraries was about 4- to 11-fold coverage of around 1 million peripheral T cells. Glioma tissue, non-neoplastic brain tissue and matched peripheral blood mononuclear cells were used as sources from which TCR alpha- and beta-chain repertoires were sequenced. To gauge divergence between tissue and blood T-cell populations, every tissue-infiltrating repertoire was compared against the peripheral blood repertoire from the same patient. The paired cohort comprised three low-grade glioma patients, several primary glioblastoma patients and three non-glioma patients contributing non-neoplastic brain tissue. Study-wide conclusions, independent of this receptor: In non-neoplastic patients, VJ-independent divergence between tissue and blood fell below expectation, whereas in all gliomas, and especially in low-grade gliomas, the divergence rose above expectation. Patients with low tissue-blood divergence were marked by a signature set of shared blood CDR3 motifs, and that set was depleted in highly divergent patients. Group comparisons rested on small numbers: three non-neoplastic, three low-grade glioma and roughly 8 glioblastoma patients. Tissue and blood shared very few CDR3 sequences, a result attributed to high CDR3 diversity and limited sampling.

The trim is 5 bases for V and 8 bases for J, with a gap of 19 bases between the germline ends. The CDR3 spans 14 residues, from the cysteine through the phenylalanine. Of the read, only the CDR3 DNA is kept; its 42 bases are in frame from base 1. The germline V gene specifies SGHTA as CDR1 and FQGNSA as CDR2. On this clonotype itself: No cognate antigen has been identified for it. No base quality values were provided; no much bigger clone lies one nucleotide off.

TCR alpha and beta CDR3 regions were amplified with the iRepertoire nested amplicon-rescue multiplex PCR (arm-PCR) platform from RNA. For one-step reverse transcription and amplification, 100-400 ng of tissue mRNA or PBMC total RNA was used as input. Following bead purification, Illumina adapters were added through a secondary multiplex PCR, and the libraries were then gel-purified between 200 and 400 bp. Internal 6-nucleotide barcodes were carried by the libraries and were used for demultiplexing. The libraries were sequenced on an Illumina MiSeq using 2x220 or 2x250 nucleotide paired-end reads. On the authors' methods: Paired reads were merged using FLASH 1.2.11 and were aligned to the GRCh37 human genome using BWA-MEM, after which TRA and TRB reads were extracted. V and J assignment used an IMGT-derived reference of cassette sequences and CDR3 motifs that included pseudogenes. Reads were translated in three frames, and productive CDR3s were defined as those with a C...FGXG motif and no stop codons. A clonotype was defined as a unique combination of a V-J cassette pair and a CDR3 amino acid sequence. Reads were filtered by Hamming distance, thresholded by each sample's sequence error rate in mapped regions. TCRdb trimmed public reads at Q25 via fastp, called clones via MiXCR and kept in-frame beta chains. Every entry covers one CDR3 protein and lists the most common genes and DNA from its rows. TCRdb's processing, not the authors' own work, is the source of the V and J calls. The sample has fewer than 500,000 distinct CDR3 sequences on record, about 40% of them singletons. 12% of the sample is taken by the ten largest.

Surgical brain or tumor specimens were cryofrozen in liquid nitrogen immediately after resection, and peripheral blood cells were collected concurrently. This TCR was sampled from a human donor with low-grade glioma or glioblastoma, undergoing nonglioma brain surgery, or in good health (not recorded which). Recombination joined TRBV7-2 with TRBJ2-7; D gene: possibly TRBD2, on 6 matching bases. The sequenced sample consisted of glioma tissue, nonneoplastic brain tissue, or PBMCs (not recorded which). The CDR3: CASSPGTAGLKQYF. At the DNA level, the sequence is TGTGCCAGCAGCCCCGGGACTGCTGGCCTGAAGCAGTACTTC.